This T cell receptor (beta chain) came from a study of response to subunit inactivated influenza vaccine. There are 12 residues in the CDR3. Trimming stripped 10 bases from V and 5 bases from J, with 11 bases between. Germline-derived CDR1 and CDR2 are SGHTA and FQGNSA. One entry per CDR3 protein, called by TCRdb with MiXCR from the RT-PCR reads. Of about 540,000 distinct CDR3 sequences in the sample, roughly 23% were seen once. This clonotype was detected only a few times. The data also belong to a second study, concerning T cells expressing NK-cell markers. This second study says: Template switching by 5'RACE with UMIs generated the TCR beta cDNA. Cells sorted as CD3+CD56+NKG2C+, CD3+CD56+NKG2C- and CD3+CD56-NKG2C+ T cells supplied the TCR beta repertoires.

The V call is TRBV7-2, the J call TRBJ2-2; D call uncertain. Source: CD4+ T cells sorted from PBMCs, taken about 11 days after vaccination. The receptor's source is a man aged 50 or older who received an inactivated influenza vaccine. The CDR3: CATQTGTGELFF. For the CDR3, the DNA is TGTGCCACCCAAACTGGGACCGGGGAGCTGTTTTTT.